One sample yielded the 15 T cell receptor beta chains listed below, sequenced in a study of blood T cells in healthy people across ages. PCR was performed a second time for roughly 7 to 12 cycles using a sample-barcoded 5' primer and a J-beta primer mix. TCRdb recomputed calls from the 5' RACE reads with MiXCR, one row per CDR3 protein. This table holds 730,000 or so distinct CDR3 sequences, 43% found once. Material for sequencing was blood. Every receptor here comes from a woman in her sixties in good health.

The table lists this clonotype with a few counts. This chain uses TRBV7-2 with TRBJ1-2, with no clear D. The length of the CDR3 is 15 residues. Germline-derived CDR1 and CDR2 are SGHTA and FQGNSA. V lost 1 base to trimming and J lost 3 bases, with 12 bases between them. The chain's CDR3 is CASSLEGSGHYGYTF. The CDR3 DNA reads TGTGCCAGCAGCTTAGAAGGGTCTGGCCACTATGGCTACACCTTC. Supplemented by reference TRBV7-2 and TRBJ1-2, the full variable domain reads GAGVSQSPSNKVTEKGKDVELRCDPISGHTALYWYRQSLGQGLEFLIYFQGNSAPDKSGLPSDRFSAERTGGSVSTLTIQRTQQEDSAVYLCASSLEGSGHYGYTFGSGTRLTVV.

The gene calls are TRBV20-1 and TRBJ1-2; perhaps TRBD1 as D (6 bases). Trimming left V 5 bases short and J 6 bases short, with 25 bases between. The CDR3 covers 16 residues. Germline CDR1 and CDR2: DFQATT and SNEGSKA (reference sequence). CDR3 amino acids: CSAYPRSGVVGNGYTF. As DNA, the CDR3 is TGCAGTGCTTACCCTAGGTCAGGGGTGGTTGGTAATGGCTACACCTTC.

Only a few counts were recorded for this clonotype. The V call is TRBV4-3, the J call TRBJ2-3; D ambiguous. This CDR3 has 13 amino acids. Trimming removed 4 bases at V and 4 bases at J, with 9 bases between. Germline V gene lookup returns CDR1 LGHNA and CDR2 YSLEER. The DNA of the CDR3 is TGCGCCAGCAGCCCTACCGCGGCAGATACGCAGTATTTT. Translated: CASSPTAADTQYF.

This chain joins TRBV11-2 and TRBJ1-4; D remains ambiguous. The CDR3 covers 12 residues. Germline lookup yields CDR1 SGHAT and CDR2 FQNNGV. V was clipped by 8 bases and J by 2 bases, with 6 bases between them. In DNA, the CDR3 is TGTGCCAGCCTGGGTACTAATGAAAAACTGTTTTTT. Encoded protein: CASLGTNEKLFF.

The chain recombines TRBV4-1 with TRBJ2-7; the D is unclear. Trimming pared 5 bases from V and 5 bases from J, leaving 19 bases between. The CDR3 loop spans 15 amino acids. CDR1 and CDR2 from the germline V gene are MGHRA and YSYEKL. This CDR3 is CASSSYVNVWNEQYF. The CDR3 bases are TGCGCCAGCAGCTCCTACGTGAATGTGTGGAACGAGCAGTACTTC.

There are a few counts of this clonotype. The chain has TRBV20-1 and TRBJ1-5; a weak D match, TRBD1 (5 bases). The length of the CDR3 is 15 residues. The V end was cut by 4 bases, the J end by 5 bases, with 18 bases between. Germline CDR1 is DFQATT and CDR2 is SNEGSKA (reference sequence). The CDR3 DNA follows: TGCAGTGCTATCTCCGGGACCCTCGGCGATCAGCCCCAGCATTTT. It translates to CSAISGTLGDQPQHF.

CDR3 bases: TGTGCCAGCAGCATCCCGGGGAACACTGAAGCTTTCTTT. Translation gives CASSIPGNTEAFF. This rearrangement joins TRBV7-7 to TRBJ1-1; no definite D call. Germline CDR1 reads SSHAT; CDR2 reads FNYEAQ (reference sequence). This CDR3 region has 13 residues. The V end was cut by 5 bases, the J end by 1 base, with 8 bases between.

This clonotype came up a few times. The rearrangement links TRBV25-1 to TRBJ2-5; TRBD1 agrees at 8 bases. The assigned J gene may be wrong: the sequence end matches TRBJ2-7 better. The CDR3 has 14 amino acids. The V gene's germline CDR1 is MGHDK and CDR2 SYGVNS. The CDR3, as DNA: TGTGCCAGCAGCCCCGGGGCAGGGGGCGCCGAGCAGTACTTC. Translating gives CASSPGAGGAEQYF.

The sample holds a few counts of this clonotype. V gene TRBV6-2 or TRBV6-3 combines with J gene TRBJ2-5; 7 positions match TRBD2. Germline CDR1 MNHEY, CDR2 SVGEGT. J lost 4 bases, V lost 7 bases, and 12 bases had no gene match. The CDR3 has 15 residues. The CDR3 is CASTQWGGIGETQYF. DNA for the CDR3: TGTGCCAGCACCCAATGGGGAGGGATCGGAGAGACCCAGTACTTC.

DNA for the CDR3: TGTGCCATCGGTAAGCAGGAAGAAGAGACCCAGTACTTC. Amino acids: CAIGKQEEETQYF. The chain is built from TRBV10-3 and TRBJ2-5; D ambiguous. The germline CDR1 and CDR2 sequences are ENHRY and SYGVKD. The CDR3 consists of 13 residues. V shed 8 bases and J shed 3 bases, with 13 bases lying between them.

The table lists this clonotype with a few counts. The rearrangement links TRBV6-2 or TRBV6-3 to TRBJ1-1, with D perhaps TRBD1 (6 bases). The CDR3 consists of 15 residues. Germline CDR1 and CDR2: MNHEY and SVGEGT. V gave up 5 bases and J gave up 3 bases, with 16 bases separating them. In DNA form, the CDR3 reads TGTGCCAGCAGTGACTGGACAGAAGTATACACTGAAGCTTTCTTT. Translated: CASSDWTEVYTEAFF.

This clonotype was counted at least ten times. V is TRBV2 and J is TRBJ2-1; TRBD1 agrees at 9 bases. The CDR3 consists of 13 residues. The J segment lost 10 bases and the V segment lost 6 bases, leaving 7 bases of the junction unmatched. The V gene's germline CDR1 is SNHLY and CDR2 FYNNEI. The CDR3 DNA is TGTGCCAGCAGCCCGGGACAGGGCGGGGAGCAGTTCTTC. Protein sequence: CASSPGQGGEQFF.

V gene TRBV29-1 combines with J gene TRBJ1-4; D possibly corresponds to TRBD1 (5 bases). V lost 3 bases and J lost 3, with 14 bases in between. There are 15 residues in the CDR3. In germline, CDR1 is SQVTM, CDR2 ANQGSEA. The CDR3 protein is CSVEEGLEANEKLFF. As DNA, the CDR3 is TGCAGCGTTGAGGAGGGGCTAGAGGCTAATGAAAAACTGTTTTTT.

The V and J genes are TRBV7-2 and TRBJ2-1; D unclear. The CDR3 sequence is 14 residues long. Trimming removed 3 bases from V and 4 bases from J, with 10 bases in between. Germline CDR1 SGHTA, CDR2 FQGNSA. The CDR3 loop reads CASSLGWGYNEQFF. For the CDR3, the DNA is TGTGCCAGCAGCTTGGGGTGGGGATACAATGAGCAGTTCTTC.

The chain is built from TRBV29-1 and TRBJ2-3; D remains unclear. The germline V gene encodes CDR1 SQVTM and CDR2 ANQGSEA. V lost 2 bases and J 5 bases, leaving 8 bases between the germline ends. This CDR3 comprises 12 residues. The CDR3 bases are TGCAGCGTTGAACATCGCGGAGATACGCAGTATTTT. Translation: CSVEHRGDTQYF.